The clone carrying this T cell receptor (beta chain) was counted between two and nine times. The assay was immunoSEQ multiplex PCR, and TCRdb's table has in-frame clones only and misses some. The sample yields some 40,000 clones, 80% to 95% seen once. This sample is part of a study of OX40 agonist ivuxolimab in advanced cancers. This CDR3 contains 17 residues. V shed 4 bases, J shed 7 bases, and the junction held 14 bases outside the gene matches. In germline, CDR1 is SGHNT, CDR2 YYREEE (reference sequence). This TCR derives from an adult with an advanced solid tumor such as melanoma, head and neck, liver or kidney cancer. This chain uses TRBV5-4 with TRBJ1-4, with 9 bases matching TRBD1. The sequencing here drew on CD4+ or CD8+ T cells sorted from blood, taken in a trial of the OX40 agonist ivuxolimab. Here the CDR3 reads CASSRPGQGMTVEKLFF. CDR3 DNA: TGTGCCAGCAGCAGGCCGGGACAGGGAATGACGGTTGAAAAACTGTTTTTT.